This T cell receptor (beta chain) was captured in a study of blood T cells in healthy people across ages. Through a sample-barcoded 5' primer and a J-beta primer mix, a second PCR was run for 7 to 11 cycles. TCRdb itself ran the 5' RACE reads through MiXCR, one entry per CDR3 protein. The sample lists approximately 900,000 distinct CDR3 sequences, 25% to 35% seen once, with approximately 10% in the top ten. The CDR3 loop spans 15 amino acids. J gave up 7 bases and V 6 bases, and 8 bases lay outside the gene matches. The V gene's germline CDR1 is MNHEY and CDR2 SVGAGI. Ranging in age from roughly 6 to 90, the donors were healthy Caucasian individuals from Russia. This same sample was also taken into another study, of T cells of mothers and their children. From that report: Each 15 ul cDNA reaction used about 1.5 ug RNA; all RNA was used.

Sequenced sample: blood. The clonotype comes from a middle-aged woman in good health. The rearrangement links TRBV6-5 to TRBJ1-4, with 10 positions matching TRBD1. The CDR3, as DNA: TGTGCCAGCAGCATATTGACAGGGGGCGTTGAAAAACTGTTTTTT. Its protein is CASSILTGGVEKLFF.